This T cell receptor (beta chain) was found in a study of glioma-infiltrating T cells. This clonotype has ten or more counts. The antigen remains undetermined. Overall study findings and caveats: Above-expected tissue-blood divergence occurred in all gliomas, most in low-grade ones. Very few CDR3 sequences were shared between tissue and blood.

The iRepertoire nested amplicon-rescue multiplex PCR amplified TCR alpha and beta CDR3s from RNA. In TCRdb, the multiplex PCR reads were re-called with MiXCR into one record per CDR3 protein. Of some 100,000 distinct CDR3 sequences listed, 20% to 30% were seen once; the top ten hold 35%. Trimming removed 3 bases at V and 4 bases at J, with 12 bases between. Germline V CDR1 and CDR2: SQVTM, ANQGSEA. The CDR3 extends over 13 amino acids. The sample consisted of glioma tissue, nonneoplastic brain tissue, or PBMCs (not recorded which). This clonotype was sampled from a human donor with low-grade glioma or glioblastoma, undergoing nonglioma brain surgery, or in good health (not recorded which). The chain employs TRBV29-1 and TRBJ1-1, with a tentative D call TRBD1 (6 bases). The CDR3 DNA reads as TGCAGCGTTGATGGGGAAGGGGGCACTGAAGCTTTCTTT. Protein sequence: CSVDGEGGTEAFF. The full variable domain, in which reference TRBV29-1 and TRBJ1-1 provide the parts outside the CDR3, is SAVISQKPSRDICQRGTSLTIQCQVDSQVTMMFWYRQQPGQSLTLIATANQGSEATYESGFVIDKFPISRPNLTFSTLTVSNMSPEDSSIYLCSVDGEGGTEAFFGQGTRLTVV.